Each of the 31 T cell receptor beta chains below was sequenced from the same sample in a study of long-term antiretroviral therapy in people with HIV (dated by TCRdb to between 2022 and 2023). The immunoSEQ hsTCRB v3.0 assay was used at survey level resolution for TRB variable region sequencing. As stored in TCRdb, this immuneACCESS dataset retains in-frame rearrangements with V and J assigned. A fraction of the clones does not appear; measured against another copy, unresolved V genes explain less than half of the discrepancy, and the remainder lacks a known reason. The sample table shows tens of thousands of clones, and approximately 95% are seen once. Jointly, the top ten make up 3.1% of the sample. The specimen comprised unsorted PBMCs, sampled 5.3 years after starting antiretroviral therapy. These receptors all stem from a middle-aged man with HIV.

The rearrangement uses TRBV6-6 and TRBJ1-5; D remains ambiguous. Germline lookup yields CDR1 MNHNY and CDR2 SVGAGI (reference sequence). The V gene lost 4 bases and the J gene lost 7 bases, with 8 bases spanning the gap. The CDR3 covers 12 residues. This chain's CDR3 is CASSSRGQPQHF. CDR3 sequence (DNA): TGTGCCAGCAGTTCCCGCGGGCAGCCCCAGCATTTT.

Only a few counts were recorded for this clone. The chain carries TRBV5-5 and TRBJ1-6; TRBD1 is a possible D gene (5 bases). The ends were cut back, 1 base at V and 1 base at J, with 15 bases in the middle. The V gene's germline CDR1 is SGHKS and CDR2 YYEKEE (reference sequence). The CDR3 totals 18 residues. Here the CDR3 DNA reads TGTGCCAGCAGCTTGAGGATGGCCAGGGAGTCCTATAATTCACCCCTCCACTTT. Its protein is CASSLRMARESYNSPLHF.

The chain recombines TRBV4-1 with TRBJ2-7; no definite D call. The V end was cut by 2 bases, the J end by 3 bases, with 11 bases between. The V gene's germline CDR1 is MGHRA and CDR2 YSYEKL. This CDR3 is 14 amino acids long. The CDR3: CASSQRPEVYEQYF. DNA for the CDR3: TGCGCCAGCAGCCAACGCCCAGAGGTCTACGAGCAGTACTTC.

This chain links TRBV19 with TRBJ1-1, with D possibly being TRBD1 (5 bases). The CDR3 totals 14 residues. Germline loops: CDR1 LNHDA, CDR2 SQIVND (reference sequence). The V end was cut by 3 bases, the J end by 1 base, with 9 bases between. CDR3 residues: CASSIGQGNTEAFF. The CDR3, as DNA: TGTGCCAGTAGTATCGGGCAGGGGAACACTGAAGCTTTCTTT.

In DNA form, the CDR3 reads TGTGCCAGCAGCCAAGAGGGCGAGCAGTACTTC. Translating gives CASSQEGEQYF. The chain recombines TRBV14 with TRBJ2-7; the D is unclear. There are 11 residues in the CDR3. V dropped 0 bases and J dropped 6 bases, with 3 bases sitting between them. Germline CDR1 and CDR2: SGHDN and FVKESK.

This clone appeared a single time. The chain links TRBV6-1 to TRBJ1-2, with TRBD1 matching over 10 bases. The V gene's germline CDR1 is MNHNS and CDR2 SASEGT. V lost 4 bases to trimming and J lost 5 bases; unmatched junction nucleotides: 1. The CDR3 covers 13 residues. The CDR3 here is CASSGGQGYGYTF. In DNA form, the CDR3 reads TGTGCCAGCAGTGGGGGACAGGGGTATGGCTACACCTTC.

The CDR3 sequence: CASSLLAGEYEQYF. CDR3 coding DNA: TGTGCCAGCAGCCTACTAGCGGGGGAGTACGAGCAGTACTTC. The chain joins TRBV7-8 to TRBJ2-7; TRBD2 matches 11 bases. CDR1 and CDR2 (germline): SGHVS, FQNEAQ. After removal of 5 bases from V and 4 bases from J, the junction contained 4 bases not matched to a gene. The CDR3 spans 14 residues.

Only a few counts were recorded for this clone. This rearrangement joins TRBV5-6 to TRBJ2-7, with TRBD2 matching 9 bases. Per the germline V gene, CDR1 is SGHDT and CDR2 is YYEEEE. This CDR3 region has 17 residues. J gave up 4 bases and V 4 bases, and 15 bases lay outside the gene matches. CDR3 sequence: CASSPPPGGGVDYEQYF. DNA for the CDR3: TGTGCCAGCAGCCCCCCTCCGGGCGGGGGGGTAGATTACGAGCAGTACTTC.

This chain links TRBV28 with TRBJ2-1; TRBD1 agrees at 8 bases. Trimming took 3 bases from V and 6 from J; bases not matched to a gene: 7. Germline V gives CDR1 MDHEN, CDR2 SYDVKM. There are 15 residues in the CDR3. CDR3 sequence (DNA): TGTGCCAGCAGTTTCCCGACAGGGGAAGTCAATGAGCAGTTCTTC. Translating it yields CASSFPTGEVNEQFF.

This chain joins TRBV10-3 and TRBJ1-2; D uncertain. The V and J ends lost 3 bases and 4 bases respectively, with 9 bases between them. Germline values: CDR1 ENHRY, CDR2 SYGVKD. The CDR3 contains 13 residues. For the CDR3, the DNA is TGTGCCATCAGTGAAACCGTTTCCTATGGCTACACCTTC. Amino acids: CAISETVSYGYTF.

The chain recombines TRBV27 with TRBJ2-7; a weak D match, TRBD1 (5 bases). The CDR3 spans 13 residues. The V gene lost 6 bases and the J gene lost 3 bases, with 12 bases spanning the gap. Germline V gives CDR1 MNHEY, CDR2 SMNVEV (reference sequence). The CDR3 DNA sequence: TGTGCCAGCAGACTTTTAGACAGCTACGAGCAGTACTTC. It encodes CASRLLDSYEQYF.

This chain joins TRBV6-5 and TRBJ1-2, with D hard to call. V shed 6 bases and J shed 5 bases, with 4 bases lying between them. The CDR3 consists of 10 residues. Germline CDR1 and CDR2: MNHEY and SVGAGI. The CDR3 sequence is CASRGYGYTF. In DNA form, the CDR3 reads TGTGCCAGCAGGGGATATGGCTACACCTTC.

The chain employs TRBV7-6 and TRBJ1-6; tentative D call: TRBD1 (6 bases). The germline CDR1 and CDR2 sequences are SGHVS and FNYEAQ. Trimming left V 0 bases short and J 0 bases short, with 12 bases between. There are 18 residues in the CDR3. The CDR3 here is CASSLAGDMSSYNSPLHF. DNA for the CDR3: TGTGCCAGCAGCTTAGCGGGGGACATGAGCTCCTATAATTCACCCCTCCACTTT.

The rearrangement joins TRBV21-1 to TRBJ2-4. TRBV21-1 is noted as a pseudogene. The CDR3 consists of 14 residues. CDR3 nucleotides: TGTGCCAGCAGCAAATGGGATAGCAAAAACATTCAGTACTTC. Translation: CASSKWDSKNIQYF.

This clone was recorded only once. V is TRBV30 and J is TRBJ1-4; TRBD1 matches 9 bases. V shed 3 bases and J 5 bases; nucleotides not matched to a gene: 10. CDR1 is GTSNPN, CDR2 SVGIG, per germline (reference sequence). CDR3 length: 16 residues. This chain's CDR3 is CAWSLGQGRNNEKLFF. CDR3 DNA: TGTGCCTGGAGCCTGGGACAGGGTCGTAACAATGAAAAACTGTTTTTT.

The rearrangement joins TRBV30 to TRBJ2-5, with D possibly matching TRBD1 (6 bases). The V gene's germline CDR1 is GTSNPN and CDR2 SVGIG (reference sequence). The CDR3 runs 13 residues. V was trimmed by 2 bases and J by 2 bases, leaving 9 bases between them. CDR3 sequence: CAWSSTGQETQYF. The DNA for the CDR3 is TGTGCCTGGAGTTCTACAGGGCAAGAGACCCAGTACTTC.

The V call is TRBV14, the J call TRBJ1-6, with TRBD1 as a possible D gene (5 bases). The V end lost 4 bases, the J end lost 12 bases, and 13 bases lay between the germline ends. The CDR3 is made up of 13 amino acids. Looked up from germline, CDR1 is SGHDN and CDR2 is FVKESK. For the CDR3, the DNA is TGTGCCAGCAGCCCGCCAGGGACGGGACCCCTCCACTTT. It codes for CASSPPGTGPLHF.

V gene TRBV7-9 combines with J gene TRBJ1-2; 7 positions match TRBD1. The CDR3 runs 14 residues. Trimming at V came to 5 bases and at J to 11 bases, leaving 14 bases not matched to a gene. The germline CDR1 and CDR2 sequences are SEHNR and FQNEAQ (reference sequence). DNA for the CDR3: TGTGCCAGCAGCGAAGACAGGGTGGTGTTCCGGTACACCTTC. Its protein is CASSEDRVVFRYTF.

The chain has TRBV6-5 and TRBJ2-2; D uncertain. Germline lookup yields CDR1 MNHEY and CDR2 SVGAGI. The V gene lost 7 bases and the J gene lost 4 bases, with 13 bases spanning the gap. CDR3 length: 14 amino acids. The CDR3 protein is CASILRYGTGELFF. CDR3 sequence (DNA): TGTGCCAGCATCCTTAGATATGGCACCGGGGAGCTGTTTTTT.

This chain connects TRBV5-1 to TRBJ2-5; the D gene could be TRBD1 or TRBD2 (5 bases each). CDR1 SGHRS and CDR2 YFSETQ come from the germline V gene. V was clipped by 4 bases and J by 4 bases, with 11 bases between them. CDR3 length: 13 amino acids. DNA for the CDR3: TGCGCCAGCAGCCCGGGGCCTGGAGAGACCCAGTACTTC. This sequence encodes CASSPGPGETQYF.

J is TRBJ1-3 and V is TRBV30; 7 nucleotides agree with TRBD1. The CDR3 loop spans 15 amino acids. Per germline, CDR1 GTSNPN and CDR2 SVGIG (reference sequence). The ends lost 4 bases at V and 3 bases at J; junction bases unmatched: 9. CDR3 region: CAWTREGARGNTIYF. The DNA for the CDR3 is TGTGCCTGGACCAGGGAGGGGGCGCGTGGAAACACCATATATTTT.

This chain connects TRBV4-2 to TRBJ2-3; 7 bases fit TRBD2. The CDR3 runs 18 residues. The junction had 9 bases not matched to a gene; V was cut back by 0 bases and J by 0 bases. Germline V gene lookup returns CDR1 LGHNA and CDR2 YNFKEQ. CDR3 in DNA: TGTGCCAGCAGCCAAGAAAGGGGAGGGCCGGCTAGCACAGATACGCAGTATTTT. It specifies CASSQERGGPASTDTQYF.

The chain has TRBV30 and TRBJ2-1; a weak D match, TRBD2 (5 bases). There are 12 residues in the CDR3. CDR1 is GTSNPN and CDR2 is SVGIG in the germline V gene (reference sequence). Trimming stripped 0 bases from V and 6 bases from J, with 6 bases between. CDR3 nucleotide sequence: TGTGCCTGGAGTGTTGAGGGCAATGAGCAGTTCTTC. It is translated as CAWSVEGNEQFF.

J is TRBJ2-3 and V is TRBV6-1; TRBD2 matches at 8 bases. The CDR3 is made up of 15 amino acids. J was trimmed by 4 bases and V by 3 bases; bases with no gene match: 6. Germline loops: CDR1 MNHNS, CDR2 SASEGT. In DNA, the CDR3 is TGTGCCAGCAGTGACGCGGGGGGCCGGGCAGATACGCAGTATTTT. As protein: CASSDAGGRADTQYF.

The chain employs TRBV11-2 and TRBJ2-7, with 8 nucleotides matching TRBD1. The CDR3 has 15 residues. Looked up from germline, CDR1 is SGHAT and CDR2 is FQNNGV. V shed 5 bases, J shed 2 bases, and the junction held 8 bases outside the gene matches. The CDR3 coding sequence is TGTGCCAGCAGCCCTGGGACAGGCCCCACCTACGAGCAGTACTTC. Translation gives CASSPGTGPTYEQYF.

The chain uses TRBV6-6 and TRBJ1-1; D is perhaps TRBD1 (6 bases). This CDR3 has 14 amino acids. Germline loops: CDR1 MNHNY, CDR2 SVGAGI (reference sequence). V was trimmed by 5 bases and J by 5 bases, leaving 15 bases between them. Here the CDR3 reads CASSPPTGFTEAFF. CDR3 DNA sequence: TGTGCCAGCAGTCCCCCCACAGGGTTTACTGAAGCTTTCTTT.

V is TRBV5-1 and J is TRBJ2-7; weak D call: TRBD1 (6 bases). In germline, CDR1 is SGHRS, CDR2 YFSETQ. The CDR3 is made up of 13 amino acids. Deletions cut 4 bases from V and 0 bases from J, with 8 bases between. DNA of the CDR3: TGCGCCAGCAGCCGGGACAACTCCTACGAGCAGTACTTC. It specifies CASSRDNSYEQYF.

CDR3 region: CASSFSGGTNEKLFF. CDR3 sequence (DNA): TGTGCCAGCAGCTTCTCCGGGGGGACTAATGAAAAACTGTTTTTT. This chain connects TRBV7-2 to TRBJ1-4, with a tentative D call TRBD1 (5 bases). The CDR3 is made up of 15 amino acids. V lost 3 bases and J 2 bases, leaving 10 bases between the germline ends. Germline V CDR1 and CDR2: SGHTA, FQGNSA.

The chain couples TRBV10-3 to TRBJ1-4; D remains unclear. There are 16 residues in the CDR3. The V end lost 0 bases, the J end lost 0 bases, and 8 bases lay between the germline ends. Germline values: CDR1 ENHRY, CDR2 SYGVKD. The CDR3 DNA follows: TGTGCCATCAGTGAGTCAAGTTCTCCAACTAATGAAAAACTGTTTTTT. Protein: CAISESSSPTNEKLFF.

The chain recombines TRBV10-1 with TRBJ2-7; possible D gene TRBD1, 6 bases. Trimming pared 4 bases from V and 3 bases from J, leaving 13 bases between. CDR1 and CDR2 (germline): WNHNN, SYGVQD (reference sequence). This CDR3 spans 14 amino acids. Here the CDR3 reads CASSARGGGYEQYF. CDR3 sequence (DNA): TGCGCCAGCAGTGCCAGGGGTGGTGGCTACGAGCAGTACTTC.

Only one count was recorded for this clone. CDR3 in DNA: TGTGCCAGCAGCGGCAGGGGCGCTATCTACGGTACGCAGTATTTT. Translated: CASSGRGAIYGTQYF. The genes are TRBV7-2 and TRBJ2-3, with D perhaps matching TRBD1 (6 bases). V was pared by 5 bases and J by 8 bases, with 20 bases between. The germline gives CDR1 SGHTA, CDR2 FQGNSA. The CDR3 sequence is 15 residues long.